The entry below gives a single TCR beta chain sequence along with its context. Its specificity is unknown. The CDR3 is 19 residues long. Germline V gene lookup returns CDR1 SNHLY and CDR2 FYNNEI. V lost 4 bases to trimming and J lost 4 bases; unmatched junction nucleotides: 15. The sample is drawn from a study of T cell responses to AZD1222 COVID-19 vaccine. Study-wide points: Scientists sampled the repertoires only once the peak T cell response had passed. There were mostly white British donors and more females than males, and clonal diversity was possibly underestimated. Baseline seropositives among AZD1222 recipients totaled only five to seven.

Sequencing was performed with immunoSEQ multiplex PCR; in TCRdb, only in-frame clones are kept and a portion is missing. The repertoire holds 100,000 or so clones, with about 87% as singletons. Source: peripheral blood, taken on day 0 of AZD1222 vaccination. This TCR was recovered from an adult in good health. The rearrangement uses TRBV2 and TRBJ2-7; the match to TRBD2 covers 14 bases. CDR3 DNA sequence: TGTGCCAGCAGTGGTCCGACTAGCGGGGGGGCCGGTTTTTCTTACGAGCAGTACTTC. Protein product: CASSGPTSGGAGFSYEQYF.